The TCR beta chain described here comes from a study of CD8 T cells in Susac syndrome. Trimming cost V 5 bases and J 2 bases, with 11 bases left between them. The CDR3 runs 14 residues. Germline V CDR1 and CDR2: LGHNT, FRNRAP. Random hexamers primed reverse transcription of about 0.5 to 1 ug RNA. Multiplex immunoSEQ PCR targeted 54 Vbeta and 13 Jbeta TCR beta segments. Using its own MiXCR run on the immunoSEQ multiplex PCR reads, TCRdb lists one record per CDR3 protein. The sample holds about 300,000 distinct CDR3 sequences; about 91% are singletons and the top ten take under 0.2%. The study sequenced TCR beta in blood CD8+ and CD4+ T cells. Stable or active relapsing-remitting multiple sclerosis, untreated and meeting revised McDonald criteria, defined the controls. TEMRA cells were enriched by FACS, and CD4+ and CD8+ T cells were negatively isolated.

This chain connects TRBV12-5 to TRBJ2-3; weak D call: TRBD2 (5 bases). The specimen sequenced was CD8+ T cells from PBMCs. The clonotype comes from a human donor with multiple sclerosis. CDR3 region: CASGRHGVTDTQYF. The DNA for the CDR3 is TGTGCTAGTGGTAGACACGGGGTCACAGATACGCAGTATTTT.